These 30 T cell receptor beta chains were all obtained from the same sample, sequenced in a study of cytomegalovirus exposure and HLA in healthy donors. Generated by immunoSEQ multiplex PCR, the TCRdb table keeps only in-frame clones and is missing some. The table has 150,000 to 200,000 clones, roughly 89% seen once. Sequencing input: PBMCs. The source of these receptors is a young woman in good health and CMV-seropositive.

This chain uses TRBV27 with TRBJ2-5; 12 bases are shared with TRBD1. CDR1 MNHEY and CDR2 SMNVEV come from the germline V gene (reference sequence). The CDR3 covers 15 residues. Trimming took 5 bases from V and 4 from J; bases not matched to a gene: 5. This CDR3 is CASSLGTGGLETQYF. In DNA form, the CDR3 reads TGTGCCAGCAGTCTTGGGACAGGGGGCTTAGAGACCCAGTACTTC.

The CDR3: CASSFALSASGRGLETQYF. In DNA, the CDR3 is TGTGCCAGCAGCTTCGCTCTGAGTGCTAGCGGGAGGGGGTTGGAGACCCAGTACTTC. The chain links TRBV7-2 to TRBJ2-5; the match to TRBD2 covers 12 bases. Trimming at V came to 3 bases and at J to 5 bases, leaving 16 bases not matched to a gene. Germline V gene sequence: CDR1 SGHTA, CDR2 FQGNSA. The CDR3 runs to 19 residues.

This clone was recorded only once. This rearrangement joins TRBV10-2 to TRBJ2-1; 14 bases match TRBD2. The trim removed 6 bases at V and 9 bases at J, leaving 13 bases unmatched. CDR1 and CDR2 (germline): WSHSY, SAAADI. The CDR3 has 17 amino acids. The CDR3 DNA reads TGCGCCAGCAGACCTGCAAGCCCGGGACTAGCGGGAGCTGAGCAGTTCTTC. Translation gives CASRPASPGLAGAEQFF.

The genes are TRBV7-3 and TRBJ2-7; 8 nucleotides agree with TRBD2. The CDR3 length is 15 residues. V lost 6 bases, J lost 0 bases, and 7 bases stayed unmatched. Per the germline V gene, CDR1 is SGHTA and CDR2 is FQGTGA. The CDR3 reads CASRPRSGNSYEQYF. The CDR3 nucleotides are TGTGCCAGCAGACCTCGTAGCGGGAACTCCTACGAGCAGTACTTC.

The chain employs TRBV14 and TRBJ2-1, with 7 bases identical to TRBD2. CDR1 is SGHDN and CDR2 is FVKESK in the germline V gene. J was trimmed by 4 bases and V by 0 bases; bases with no gene match: 12. This CDR3 is built from 18 residues. The CDR3 nucleotides are TGTGCCAGCAGCCAAGATCCGTGGGAGGGCCCGGAGTACAATGAGCAGTTCTTC. Translation: CASSQDPWEGPEYNEQFF.

V usage is TRBV9 and J usage is TRBJ2-7; 7 bases are a match to TRBD2. V trimming: 4 bases; J trimming: 1 base; junction bases outside the gene matches: 5. The CDR3 extends over 14 amino acids. Germline lookup yields CDR1 SGDLS and CDR2 YYNGEE. The CDR3 DNA sequence: TGTGCCAGCAGCCCCCGGCGGGGGTCCTACGAGCAGTACTTC. Translated, it gives CASSPRRGSYEQYF.

This chain uses TRBV10-3 with TRBJ2-1, with 11 positions matching TRBD1. The CDR3 loop spans 15 amino acids. Germline lookup yields CDR1 ENHRY and CDR2 SYGVKD. Germline trimming cut 3 bases from V and 7 bases from J; bases unmatched to any gene: 5. CDR3 DNA: TGTGCCATCAGTGAACCGGGACAGGGGGTGAATGAGCAGTTCTTC. Residues: CAISEPGQGVNEQFF.

This clone was seen just once. The chain carries TRBV28 and TRBJ1-1; D may be TRBD1 (6 bases). The germline V and J ends were trimmed by 3 bases and 2 bases, with 13 bases remaining between them. The CDR3 has 15 amino acids. Germline loops: CDR1 MDHEN, CDR2 SYDVKM. The CDR3 DNA sequence: TGTGCCAGCAGTTTCCTTGGACAGCTTAACACTGAAGCTTTCTTT. Translated, it gives CASSFLGQLNTEAFF.

V and J are TRBV6-5 and TRBJ2-5, with D maybe TRBD2 (5 bases). Looked up from germline, CDR1 is MNHEY and CDR2 is SVGAGI. CDR3 length equals 16 residues. Trimming pared 3 bases from V and 2 bases from J, leaving 16 bases between. CDR3 bases: TGTGCCAGCAGTTATACCACGACGGGCGGGCAAGAGACCCAGTACTTC. It encodes CASSYTTTGGQETQYF.

The chain is built from TRBV7-2 and TRBJ1-2; D not certain. CDR3 length: 14 amino acids. Germline V gene lookup returns CDR1 SGHTA and CDR2 FQGNSA. Trimming removed 5 bases at V and 4 bases at J, with 14 bases between. CDR3 sequence (DNA): TGTGCCAGCAGCCTCTCTGGGCAGAGCTATGGCTACACCTTC. It yields the protein CASSLSGQSYGYTF.

The gene calls are TRBV4-3 and TRBJ1-2; D remains unclear. V shed 4 bases and J shed 8 bases, with 17 bases lying between them. Germline lookup yields CDR1 LGHNA and CDR2 YSLEER. The CDR3 extends over 14 amino acids. The CDR3 loop is CASSPSAGDRGYTF. CDR3 nucleotides: TGCGCCAGCAGCCCATCAGCCGGGGATCGGGGCTACACCTTC.

This chain connects TRBV27 to TRBJ2-3; tentatively, D is TRBD2 (5 bases). The CDR3 is 12 residues long. Germline V gene sequence: CDR1 MNHEY, CDR2 SMNVEV (reference sequence). V dropped 6 bases and J dropped 8 bases, with 12 bases sitting between them. CDR3 residues: CASSTRGGTQYF. CDR3 nucleotides: TGTGCCAGCAGCACTAGAGGAGGTACGCAGTATTTT.

The chain is built from TRBV19 and TRBJ2-3, with D maybe TRBD1 (6 bases). CDR3 length: 13 residues. Germline CDR1 reads LNHDA; CDR2 reads SQIVND (reference sequence). Deletions cut 7 bases from V and 3 bases from J, with 11 bases between. The CDR3 loop reads CASTPGTTDTQYF. In DNA, the CDR3 is TGTGCCAGTACCCCAGGGACAACAGATACGCAGTATTTT.

The rearrangement uses TRBV6-5 and TRBJ2-7; 10 nucleotides agree with TRBD2. J was trimmed by 3 bases and V by 0 bases; bases with no gene match: 5. The CDR3 is made up of 16 amino acids. Germline CDR1 MNHEY, CDR2 SVGAGI. The CDR3 nucleotides read TGTGCCAGCAGTTACTCCCTAGCGGGAGATGTCTACGAGCAGTACTTC. Translation gives CASSYSLAGDVYEQYF.

The V call is TRBV5-6, the J call TRBJ2-2, with 11 bases lining up with TRBD2. J was trimmed by 5 bases and V by 2 bases; bases with no gene match: 11. This CDR3 is built from 18 residues. The germline V gene has CDR1 SGHDT and CDR2 YYEEEE. CDR3 sequence: CASSFNVLAGVLTGELFF. Here the CDR3 DNA reads TGTGCCAGCAGCTTTAACGTACTAGCGGGAGTTCTAACCGGGGAGCTGTTTTTT.

This sequence joins TRBV27 and TRBJ2-5; 11 positions agree with TRBD2. The V gene end was trimmed by 5 bases and the J gene end by 4 bases; junction bases not matched to a gene: 6. This CDR3 spans 15 amino acids. Germline V CDR1 and CDR2: MNHEY, SMNVEV (reference sequence). CDR3 in amino acids: CASSISGTSGETQYF. The CDR3 nucleotides are TGTGCCAGCAGTATCTCCGGGACTAGCGGAGAGACCCAGTACTTC.

J is TRBJ1-3 and V is TRBV19; D is possibly TRBD1 (6 bases). The CDR3 has 18 amino acids. CDR1 and CDR2 (germline): LNHDA, SQIVND (reference sequence). V lost 1 base, J lost 4 bases, and 20 bases lay in between. The CDR3 sequence: CASSIGPRAQGSGNTIYF. CDR3 sequence (DNA): TGTGCCAGTAGTATAGGTCCCAGGGCGCAGGGGAGCGGAAACACCATATATTTT. The whole variable domain, remainder taken from reference TRBV19 and TRBJ1-3, is DGGITQSPKYLFRKEGQNVTLSCEQNLNHDAMYWYRQDPGQGLRLIYYSQIVNDFQKGDIAEGYSVSREKKESFPLTVTSAQKNPTAFYLCASSIGPRAQGSGNTIYFGEGSWLTVV.

J is TRBJ2-7 and V is TRBV7-6; 9 bases align to TRBD1. The germline V gene encodes CDR1 SGHVS and CDR2 FNYEAQ. This CDR3 spans 16 amino acids. Unmatched junction bases numbered 10, after V lost 4 bases and J lost 3 bases. The CDR3 loop is CASSSQETGGNYEQYF. DNA of the CDR3: TGTGCCAGCAGCTCCCAAGAGACAGGGGGAAACTACGAGCAGTACTTC.

The rearrangement joins TRBV6-1 to TRBJ1-1; no reliable D call. CDR3 size: 11 residues. V shed 5 bases and J shed 12 bases, with 13 bases lying between them. Germline CDR1 MNHNS, CDR2 SASEGT. CDR3 nucleotides: TGTGCCAGCAGTACGAGGTCCCCCCCTTTCTTT. Residues: CASSTRSPPFF.

The chain joins TRBV5-6 to TRBJ1-2; 9 bases match TRBD1. This CDR3 is 14 amino acids long. Germline assignment: CDR1 SGHDT and CDR2 YYEEEE. V shed 3 bases and J 6 bases; nucleotides not matched to a gene: 6. CDR3 loop: CASSSGQGWDGYTF. CDR3 in DNA: TGTGCCAGCAGCTCCGGACAGGGGTGGGATGGCTACACCTTC.

The rearrangement joins TRBV7-3 to TRBJ1-2; 9 nucleotides align to TRBD1. Per germline, CDR1 SGHTA and CDR2 FQGTGA. The trim removed 4 bases at V and 5 bases at J, leaving 2 bases unmatched. The CDR3 spans 13 residues. The CDR3 spells CASSSDRGYGYTF. The CDR3 coding sequence is TGTGCCAGCAGCTCGGACAGGGGTTATGGCTACACCTTC.

The chain employs TRBV6-5 and TRBJ1-1; D possibly corresponds to TRBD1 (6 bases). Germline assignment: CDR1 MNHEY and CDR2 SVGAGI. The CDR3 contains 15 residues. V was trimmed by 0 bases and J by 3 bases, leaving 11 bases between them. This CDR3 reads CASSYSSQGYTEAFF. Here the CDR3 DNA reads TGTGCCAGCAGTTACTCTAGTCAGGGGTACACTGAAGCTTTCTTT.

The V gene is TRBV2, the J gene TRBJ2-7; 9 nucleotides line up with TRBD1. The germline V gene encodes CDR1 SNHLY and CDR2 FYNNEI. The CDR3 spans 14 residues. V trimming: 5 bases; J trimming: 4 bases; junction bases outside the gene matches: 6. The CDR3 loop reads CASSFDRGKYEQYF. CDR3 DNA: TGTGCCAGCAGTTTCGACAGGGGGAAGTACGAGCAGTACTTC.

This clone showed up just a few times. The chain links TRBV27 to TRBJ1-1; D is perhaps TRBD1 (6 bases). The CDR3 loop spans 14 amino acids. Per the germline V gene, CDR1 is MNHEY and CDR2 is SMNVEV (reference sequence). V gave up 7 bases and J gave up 0 bases, with 12 bases separating them. For the CDR3, the DNA is TGTGCCAGCACCAAGGACAGACTGAACACTGAAGCTTTCTTT. This gives the protein CASTKDRLNTEAFF.

This chain uses TRBV18 with TRBJ1-1; 7 nucleotides agree with TRBD1. Germline loops: CDR1 KGHSH, CDR2 LQKENI. V lost 4 bases to trimming and J lost 2 bases; unmatched junction nucleotides: 10. The CDR3 has 16 residues. As DNA, the CDR3 is TGTGCCAGCTCACGTGCGGGACAGACGGGAAACACTGAAGCTTTCTTT. It is translated as CASSRAGQTGNTEAFF. The whole variable domain, filled in from reference TRBV18 and TRBJ1-1, reads NAGVMQNPRHLVRRRGQEARLRCSPMKGHSHVYWYRQLPEEGLKFMVYLQKENIIDESGMPKERFSAEFPKEGPSILRIQQVVRGDSAAYFCASSRAGQTGNTEAFFGQGTRLTVV.

The chain combines TRBV27 with TRBJ2-7; TRBD2 agrees at 7 bases. The CDR3 is 12 residues long. V shed 6 bases and J 1 base; nucleotides not matched to a gene: 0. Germline V lookup: CDR1 MNHEY, CDR2 SMNVEV (reference sequence). CDR3 region: CASRGLSYEQYF. CDR3 DNA sequence: TGTGCCAGCAGGGGACTATCCTACGAGCAGTACTTC.

V is TRBV5-8 and J is TRBJ2-7; 9 nucleotides agree with TRBD1. With 5 bases clipped from V and 5 bases from J, the junction kept 14 bases outside the gene matches. The length of the CDR3 is 16 residues. Germline V gives CDR1 SGHTS, CDR2 YDEGEE. In nucleotides, the CDR3 is TGTGCCAGCAGACCTCTGGGGACAGGGAGATTCAACGAGCAGTACTTC. It is translated as CASRPLGTGRFNEQYF.

The chain has TRBV7-8 and TRBJ2-7; a weak D match, TRBD1 (6 bases). Germline V lookup: CDR1 SGHVS, CDR2 FQNEAQ. With 6 bases removed from V and 3 bases from J, the gap between germline ends came to 18 bases. The CDR3 totals 15 residues. The CDR3 DNA follows: TGTGCCAGCAGGAAAGAGGACAGCGGATTCTACGAGCAGTACTTC. Translation: CASRKEDSGFYEQYF.

V gene TRBV2 combines with J gene TRBJ2-5, with 8 bases aligning to TRBD1. The V segment lost 5 bases and the J segment 1 base; nucleotides outside the gene matches: 0. CDR1 SNHLY and CDR2 FYNNEI come from the germline V gene. This CDR3 spans 13 amino acids. The CDR3 sequence is CASSQGAQETQYF. In DNA, the CDR3 is TGTGCCAGCAGTCAGGGGGCCCAAGAGACCCAGTACTTC.

The chain carries TRBV6-6 and TRBJ1-2; D is possibly TRBD1 (5 bases). This CDR3 comprises 12 residues. V shed 6 bases and J shed 10 bases, with 15 bases lying between them. CDR1 is MNHNY and CDR2 is SVGAGI in the germline V gene (reference sequence). CDR3 protein: CASSPGRDDYTF. The CDR3 coding sequence is TGTGCCAGCAGCCCGGGGAGGGACGACTACACCTTC.